One sample yielded the 17 T cell receptor beta chains listed below, sequenced in a study of shared T cell receptors in the human thymus. Sequencing used immunoSEQ multiplex PCR; TCRdb keeps in-frame clones, though not all of them. The sample contains just under 550,000 clones, about four fifths of which appear only once. These data also formed part of another study, on human thymus T cells.

Sequencing used thymocytes. Source of these receptors: a boy less than two years old with a congenital heart defect.

This clone came up once. The chain combines TRBV5-4 with TRBJ2-7, with no clear D. V was pared by 3 bases and J by 2 bases, with 15 bases between. CDR1 and CDR2 from the germline V gene are SGHNT and YYREEE (reference sequence). The CDR3 sequence is 15 residues long. CDR3 loop: CASSSPTTEAYEQYF. DNA of the CDR3: TGTGCCAGCAGCTCCCCGACGACCGAGGCCTACGAGCAGTACTTC. The full variable domain, in which reference TRBV5-4 and TRBJ2-7 provide the parts outside the CDR3, is ETGVTQSPTHLIKTRGQQVTLRCSSQSGHNTVSWYQQALGQGPQFIFQYYREEENGRGNFPPRFSGLQFPNYSSELNVNALELDDSALYLCASSSPTTEAYEQYFGPGTRLTVT.

The chain links TRBV11-3 to TRBJ1-4; D is possibly TRBD1 (6 bases). Germline V lookup: CDR1 SGHNT, CDR2 YENEEA. Trimming removed 5 bases at V and 0 bases at J, with 25 bases between. CDR3 length equals 20 residues. Written as DNA, the CDR3 is TGTGCCAGCAGCCTACACCAAAATTCAGGGGCTAGAGCAACTAATGAAAAACTGTTTTTT. Encoded protein: CASSLHQNSGARATNEKLFF.

The V gene is TRBV27, the J gene TRBJ2-7; TRBD2 matches 7 bases. The CDR3 spans 14 residues. In germline, CDR1 is MNHEY, CDR2 SMNVEV (reference sequence). V trimming: 5 bases; J trimming: 0 bases; junction bases outside the gene matches: 4. Here the CDR3 reads CASSASGDSYEQYF. DNA for the CDR3: TGTGCCAGCAGTGCCAGCGGGGACTCCTACGAGCAGTACTTC.

The chain has TRBV4-3 and TRBJ1-4, with TRBD1 identical over 7 bases. Germline CDR1 and CDR2: LGHNA and YSLEER. The CDR3 extends over 17 amino acids. Germline trimming cut 2 bases from V and 4 bases from J; bases unmatched to any gene: 10. The CDR3 sequence: CASSQPIPGQHNEKLFF. DNA for the CDR3: TGCGCCAGCAGCCAACCCATCCCGGGACAGCATAATGAAAAACTGTTTTTT.

The chain has TRBV5-6 and TRBJ2-7, with D possibly being TRBD2 (5 bases). Deletions cut 4 bases from V and 6 bases from J, with 17 bases between. The CDR3 consists of 14 residues. Germline assignment: CDR1 SGHDT and CDR2 YYEEEE. CDR3: CASSHQVRECEQYF. CDR3 DNA sequence: TGTGCCAGCAGCCACCAGGTGAGGGAGTGCGAGCAGTACTTC. Full variable domain (missing parts from reference TRBV5-6 and TRBJ2-7): DAGVTQSPTHLIKTRGQQVTLRCSPKSGHDTVSWYQQALGQGPQFIFQYYEEEERQRGNFPDRFSGHQFPNYSSELNVNALLLGDSALYLCASSHQVRECEQYFGPGTRLTVT.

The V and J genes are TRBV18 and TRBJ2-1; 11 bases match TRBD1. The CDR3 runs to 15 residues. CDR1 and CDR2 from the germline V gene are KGHSH and LQKENI. Unmatched junction bases numbered 9, after V lost 6 bases and J lost 8 bases. The CDR3 DNA reads TGTGCCAGCTCCCCCGGGACAGGGGGATCAGATGAGCAGTTCTTC. Encoded protein: CASSPGTGGSDEQFF.

The count of this clone is one. This chain joins TRBV5-8 and TRBJ2-3; a weak D match, TRBD2 (6 bases). Germline V lookup: CDR1 SGHTS, CDR2 YDEGEE. This CDR3 has 14 amino acids. With 1 base removed from V and 11 bases from J, the gap between germline ends came to 17 bases. CDR3: CASSLWRDPRMQYF. CDR3 bases: TGTGCCAGCAGCTTGTGGCGGGATCCTAGGATGCAGTATTTT.

This clone has only one observation. The chain has TRBV29-1 and TRBJ1-4; the D is unclear. The germline V gene has CDR1 SQVTM and CDR2 ANQGSEA. This CDR3 is 14 amino acids long. The V and J ends lost 7 bases and 5 bases respectively, with 17 bases between them. The CDR3 protein is CSGPPGRENEKLFF. The CDR3 DNA sequence: TGCAGCGGTCCTCCGGGAAGAGAGAATGAAAAACTGTTTTTT.

The chain recombines TRBV13 with TRBJ1-4; 8 positions agree with TRBD1. The CDR3 extends over 16 amino acids. Germline V gives CDR1 PRHDT, CDR2 FYEKMQ (reference sequence). V lost 5 bases and J lost 5; bases outside the gene matches: 10. The CDR3 DNA follows: TGTGCCAGCAGCGTATCATTACAGGGGGGAAATGAAAAACTGTTTTTT. This encodes CASSVSLQGGNEKLFF.

This clone was observed a few times. V usage is TRBV25-1 and J usage is TRBJ2-7; 8 nucleotides match TRBD1. Germline CDR1 is MGHDK and CDR2 is SYGVNS. V trimming: 2 bases; J trimming: 2 bases; junction bases outside the gene matches: 5. There are 15 residues in the CDR3. The CDR3 nucleotides are TGTGCCAGCAGTGAAAGACAGGGGTGGGCCTACGAGCAGTACTTC. Protein: CASSERQGWAYEQYF.

The V call is TRBV14, the J call TRBJ2-3, with D possibly TRBD2 on 6 matching bases. Germline-derived CDR1 and CDR2 are SGHDN and FVKESK. Trimming pared 4 bases from V and 1 base from J, leaving 15 bases between. The CDR3 is made up of 16 amino acids. The CDR3 DNA follows: TGTGCCAGCAGCCCTTTTGGGGAGGACCGCACAGATACGCAGTATTTT. Protein product: CASSPFGEDRTDTQYF.

The chain employs TRBV11-2 and TRBJ1-3, with D possibly TRBD1 on 5 matching bases. The germline V gene has CDR1 SGHAT and CDR2 FQNNGV. Trimming removed 5 bases from V and 0 bases from J, with 14 bases in between. This CDR3 comprises 16 residues. Written as DNA, the CDR3 is TGTGCCAGCAGCGATGACCGGGGGAGCTCTGGAAACACCATATATTTT. Its protein product is CASSDDRGSSGNTIYF.

The chain links TRBV4-1 to TRBJ1-5, with a tentative D call TRBD1 (6 bases). Germline assignment: CDR1 MGHRA and CDR2 YSYEKL. Trimming removed 0 bases from V and 0 bases from J, with 18 bases in between. This CDR3 region has 19 residues. In nucleotides, the CDR3 is TGCGCCAGCAGCCAAGAACCCGGGGGGCACCTCTATAGCAATCAGCCCCAGCATTTT. As protein: CASSQEPGGHLYSNQPQHF.

This chain joins TRBV5-6 and TRBJ1-5; D is undetermined. This CDR3 is built from 13 residues. The V gene lost 2 bases and the J gene lost 5 bases, with 8 bases spanning the gap. Germline V gene sequence: CDR1 SGHDT, CDR2 YYEEEE. This CDR3 is CASSFEGYQPQHF. In DNA, the CDR3 is TGTGCCAGCAGCTTTGAGGGATATCAGCCCCAGCATTTT.

The genes are TRBV9 and TRBJ2-1; TRBD2 matches 11 bases. V gave up 2 bases and J gave up 5 bases; unmatched junction bases: 6. This CDR3 contains 16 residues. From germline, CDR1 is SGDLS and CDR2 YYNGEE. The CDR3 nucleotides read TGTGCCAGCAGCGTTGGGACTAGCGGACAAGACAATGAGCAGTTCTTC. Translated: CASSVGTSGQDNEQFF.

The rearrangement links TRBV4-1 to TRBJ2-1; TRBD2 agrees at 10 bases. The CDR3 spans 16 residues. CDR1 and CDR2 from the germline V gene are MGHRA and YSYEKL. Trimming at V came to 0 bases and at J to 14 bases, leaving 13 bases not matched to a gene. CDR3 region: CASSQDPLGGSGREFF. The DNA of the CDR3 is TGCGCCAGCAGCCAAGACCCCCTGGGGGGGAGCGGGAGGGAGTTCTTC.

This chain uses TRBV10-2 with TRBJ2-7; TRBD1 is a possible D gene (6 bases). The CDR3 contains 13 residues. Trimming removed 4 bases from V and 3 bases from J, with 10 bases in between. CDR1 is WSHSY and CDR2 is SAAADI in the germline V gene. Here the CDR3 DNA reads TGCGCCAGCAGTGCAGGGGTAGGCTACGAGCAGTACTTC. As protein: CASSAGVGYEQYF.